This record looks at one TCR beta chain sequence and its context. A J-beta primer mix and a sample-barcoded 5' primer were used in a second PCR of about 7 to 12 cycles. MiXCR was run by TCRdb on the 5' RACE reads, yielding one entry per CDR3 protein. This sample has about 650,000 distinct CDR3 sequences; 32% occur once, and the top ten carry 15%. Staff drew 9 to 10 milliliters of peripheral blood from each donor. The V and J ends lost 5 bases and 5 bases, in that order; junction bases with no gene match: 6. Germline V gene data show CDR1 as DFQATT and CDR2 as SNEGSKA (reference sequence). The CDR3 is 14 amino acids. This sample was taken from a study of blood T cells in healthy people across ages.

Sequenced sample: blood. The chain links TRBV20-1 to TRBJ1-5; TRBD1 matches 10 bases. The receptor comes from a woman of 80 years or more in good health. The CDR3 region has the DNA TGCAGTGCTGCCCGGGACAGGGGATATCAGCCCCAGCATTTT. It yields the protein CSAARDRGYQPQHF.